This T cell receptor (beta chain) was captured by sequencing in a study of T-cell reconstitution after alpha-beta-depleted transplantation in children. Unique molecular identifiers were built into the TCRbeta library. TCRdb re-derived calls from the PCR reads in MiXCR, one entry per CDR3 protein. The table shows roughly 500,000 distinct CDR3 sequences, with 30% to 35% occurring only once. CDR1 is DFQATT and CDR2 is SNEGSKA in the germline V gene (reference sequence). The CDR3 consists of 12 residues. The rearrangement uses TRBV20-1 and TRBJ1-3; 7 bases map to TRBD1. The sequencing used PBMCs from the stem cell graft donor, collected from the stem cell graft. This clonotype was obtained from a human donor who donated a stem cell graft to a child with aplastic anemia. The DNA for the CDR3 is TGCAGCGTACAGGGGTATGGAAACACCATATATTTT. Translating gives CSVQGYGNTIYF.